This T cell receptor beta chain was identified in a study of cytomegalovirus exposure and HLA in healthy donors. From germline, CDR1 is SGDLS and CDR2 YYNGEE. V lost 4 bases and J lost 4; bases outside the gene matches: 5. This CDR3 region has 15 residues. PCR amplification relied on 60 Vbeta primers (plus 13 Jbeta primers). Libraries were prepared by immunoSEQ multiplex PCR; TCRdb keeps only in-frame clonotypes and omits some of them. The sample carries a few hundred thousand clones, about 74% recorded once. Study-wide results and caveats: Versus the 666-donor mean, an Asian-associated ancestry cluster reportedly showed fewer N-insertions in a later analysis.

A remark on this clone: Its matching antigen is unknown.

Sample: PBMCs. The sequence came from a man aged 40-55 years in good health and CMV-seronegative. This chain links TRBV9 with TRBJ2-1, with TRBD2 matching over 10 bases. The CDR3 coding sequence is TGTGCCAGCAGCCTTCTAGCGGGAGCTTACAATGAGCAGTTCTTC. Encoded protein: CASSLLAGAYNEQFF.